The TCR beta chain under discussion was sequenced for a study of blood T cell repertoires in COVID-19. Study as a whole: PBMCs, B-cell-depleted T cells, or T cells were the source of the cDNA or gDNA that made up the material.

Those who participated ranged in age from about 18 to 89 years and resided in under 25 US areas. Cohort 3 recovery required two negative PCRs, clearance, or symptom resolution. Profiling relied on immunoSEQ multiplex PCR, and the TCRdb table lists in-frame clones only, not all of them. Of about 200,000 clones listed, around 89% are singletons. The sample consisted of PBMCs or T cells enriched from blood (not recorded which). The receptor was isolated from a man between 25 and 39 years old who had recovered from COVID-19.

CDR3 amino acids: CASSPRASSTDTQYF. CDR3 nucleotide sequence: TGTGCCAGCAGTCCCAGGGCATCTAGCACAGATACGCAGTATTTT. The chain couples TRBV2 to TRBJ2-3, with D possibly being TRBD1 (5 bases). V dropped 5 bases and J dropped 0 bases, with 12 bases sitting between them. Germline CDR1 SNHLY, CDR2 FYNNEI. The CDR3 extends over 15 amino acids.